This paragraph covers one T cell receptor beta chain sequence. What it binds is not known. This sample was taken from a study of CD8+ T cells in alopecia areata. Study-level information: Each day, treated patients took oral tofacitinib twice, at 5 to 10 mg per dose.

General study results and limits: Scalp and blood retained many expanded lesional clones during tofacitinib. Among patients, TCR sharing was less clear than in mice, a difference possibly due in part to HLA diversity in the patient population.

The treatment is: oral pan-JAK inhibitor, 5-10 mg twice daily. Reverse transcription of extracted RNA yielded cDNA, which provided the sequencing template. Sequenced by immunoSEQ multiplex PCR; TCRdb stores in-frame clones only, minus some. The sample has about 190,000 clones, approximately 60% seen once. Looked up from germline, CDR1 is SGHDN and CDR2 is FVKESK. V shed 2 bases and J shed 4 bases, with 5 bases lying between them. This CDR3 has 12 amino acids. The rearrangement links TRBV14 to TRBJ1-1, with D unresolved. This specimen was CD4+ T cells sorted from blood, taken at week 4, from a patient treated with tofacitinib. This clonotype was obtained from a human donor with alopecia areata. The CDR3 spells CASSQRTTEAFF. Here the CDR3 DNA reads TGTGCCAGCAGCCAAAGGACCACTGAAGCTTTCTTT.